Following are 23 T cell receptor beta chains from one sample sequenced in a study of control samples from healthy donors and cancer patients. The protocol was immunoSEQ multiplex PCR, while the TCRdb copy is restricted to in-frame clones and leaves out a portion. The sample lists about 54,000 clones, around 97% occurring once. Sequenced sample: blood. The receptors derive from a woman in her 30s in good health.

The chain links TRBV28 to TRBJ1-2; D is ambiguous. Germline V CDR1 and CDR2: MDHEN, SYDVKM. CDR3 size: 15 residues. V gave up 5 bases and J gave up 7 bases, with 20 bases separating them. DNA of the CDR3: TGTGCCAGCAGTATAAGGACCCGTGGAGAGGCTGGCTACACCTTC. It yields the protein CASSIRTRGEAGYTF.

V gene TRBV13 combines with J gene TRBJ2-5, with 9 bases that match TRBD1. Trimming removed 4 bases from V and 4 bases from J; junction bases left unmatched: 4. CDR1 and CDR2 (germline): PRHDT, FYEKMQ (reference sequence). The CDR3 spans 14 residues. CDR3 DNA: TGTGCCAGCAGCTCCGGGACAGGGACAGAGACCCAGTACTTC. Its protein is CASSSGTGTETQYF.

Only one count was recorded for this clone. The V call is TRBV30, the J call TRBJ2-4; unclear D gene. The germline gives CDR1 GTSNPN, CDR2 SVGIG (reference sequence). Trimming cost V 5 bases and J 1 base, with 9 bases left between them. The CDR3 totals 13 residues. The CDR3 is CAWEGSAKNIQYF. CDR3 DNA: TGTGCCTGGGAAGGGTCGGCCAAAAACATTCAGTACTTC. The entire variable domain, with the rest obtained from reference TRBV30 and TRBJ2-4, is as follows: SQTIHQWPATLVQPVGSPLSLECTVEGTSNPNLYWYRQAAGRGLQLLFYSVGIGQISSEVPQNLSASRPQDRQFILSSKKLLLSDSGFYLCAWEGSAKNIQYFGAGTRLSVL.

The CDR3 loop is CASSLARDSGPGETQYF. CDR3 DNA: TGTGCCAGCAGCTTGGCCCGAGATAGCGGGCCCGGGGAGACCCAGTACTTC. V and J are TRBV5-4 and TRBJ2-5; 7 positions match TRBD2. Germline assignment: CDR1 SGHNT and CDR2 YYREEE (reference sequence). Losses at the gene ends were 0 bases for V and 5 bases for J; bases not matched to a gene: 13. This CDR3 comprises 17 residues. The whole variable domain, remainder taken from reference TRBV5-4 and TRBJ2-5, is ETGVTQSPTHLIKTRGQQVTLRCSSQSGHNTVSWYQQALGQGPQFIFQYYREEENGRGNFPPRFSGLQFPNYSSELNVNALELDDSALYLCASSLARDSGPGETQYFGPGTRLLVL.

This chain uses TRBV28 with TRBJ2-5; D is unresolved. CDR3 size: 12 residues. The germline V gene encodes CDR1 MDHEN and CDR2 SYDVKM. Trimming took 3 bases from V and 3 from J, leaving 5 bases between them. CDR3 residues: CASSFTEETQYF. In nucleotides, the CDR3 is TGTGCCAGCAGTTTTACCGAAGAGACCCAGTACTTC.

The chain is built from TRBV5-1 and TRBJ1-4; D call uncertain. The germline V gene encodes CDR1 SGHRS and CDR2 YFSETQ. This CDR3 region has 14 residues. The V end was cut by 0 bases, the J end by 7 bases, with 10 bases between. The CDR3 DNA reads as TGCGCCAGCAGCTTGGCTGGGTATGGTGAAAAACTGTTTTTT. Translated, it gives CASSLAGYGEKLFF.

This chain links TRBV27 with TRBJ1-4; D gene ambiguous. The germline V gene has CDR1 MNHEY and CDR2 SMNVEV (reference sequence). This CDR3 region has 12 residues. The CDR3 here is CHLIRYWEKLFF. DNA for the CDR3: TGTCACCTAATCCGATACTGGGAAAAACTGTTTTTT.

The genes are TRBV9 and TRBJ1-4; D gene ambiguous. CDR1 is SGDLS and CDR2 is YYNGEE in the germline V gene. The CDR3 is made up of 14 amino acids. Between the trimmed V and J ends, which lost 0 bases and 12 bases, there was a span of 15 bases. CDR3 DNA sequence: TGTGCCAGCAGCGTAGACAAGGTCGTGGGTGAACTGTTTTTT. This translates into CASSVDKVVGELFF.

The gene calls are TRBV11-2 and TRBJ1-1; D uncertain. Trimming removed 2 bases at V and 0 bases at J, with 7 bases between. The CDR3 loop spans 14 amino acids. CDR1 is SGHAT, CDR2 FQNNGV, per germline. This CDR3 reads CASSLHQLNTEAFF. CDR3 coding DNA: TGTGCCAGCAGCTTACACCAATTGAACACTGAAGCTTTCTTT.

The CDR3 DNA reads as TGTGCCAGCGCCCCCCATCAGGGGTTCTCCAATCAGCCCCAGCATTTT. Residues: CASAPHQGFSNQPQHF. The chain carries TRBV28 and TRBJ1-5; tentatively, D is TRBD1 (6 bases). The CDR3 contains 16 residues. Germline V gene data show CDR1 as MDHEN and CDR2 as SYDVKM. The V gene lost 8 bases and the J gene lost 3 bases, with 20 bases spanning the gap.

The chain joins TRBV28 to TRBJ1-6; D might be TRBD1 (5 bases). The CDR3 consists of 15 residues. Per germline, CDR1 MDHEN and CDR2 SYDVKM. V was cut by 3 bases and J by 7 bases, with 13 bases left in between. The CDR3 DNA sequence: TGTGCCAGCAGTTTCGGGGGACTCCCCAATTCACCCCTCCACTTT. Translated: CASSFGGLPNSPLHF.

The CDR3 DNA is TGTGCCAGCAGTGATTTTGACAATGAGCAGTTCTTC. It is translated as CASSDFDNEQFF. The rearrangement links TRBV2 to TRBJ2-1; D is unclear. The V end was cut by 3 bases, the J end by 5 bases, with 5 bases between. From germline, CDR1 is SNHLY and CDR2 FYNNEI. This CDR3 is built from 12 residues.

Here the CDR3 reads CASETGTSGYEQYF. CDR3 sequence (DNA): TGTGCCAGCGAGACCGGGACTAGCGGTTACGAGCAGTACTTC. This sequence joins TRBV28 and TRBJ2-7; 11 bases align to TRBD2. This CDR3 has 14 amino acids. The germline gives CDR1 MDHEN, CDR2 SYDVKM. J was trimmed by 4 bases and V by 8 bases; bases with no gene match: 7.

The chain employs TRBV27 and TRBJ2-7, with no clear D. This CDR3 region has 14 residues. CDR1 is MNHEY, CDR2 SMNVEV, per germline (reference sequence). V was shortened by 11 bases and J by 2 bases, with 19 bases between the two germline ends. The CDR3 spells CASGSPGGPYEQYF. Here the CDR3 DNA reads TGTGCCTCGGGTAGCCCTGGTGGTCCCTACGAGCAGTACTTC.

The V call is TRBV4-1, the J call TRBJ1-1; TRBD1 matches at 7 bases. The CDR3 has 16 residues. CDR1 and CDR2 from the germline V gene are MGHRA and YSYEKL. Trimming at V came to 2 bases and at J to 4 bases, leaving 10 bases not matched to a gene. This CDR3 is CASSQWPGTDSTEAFF. The CDR3 DNA reads TGCGCCAGCAGCCAATGGCCCGGGACAGACAGCACTGAAGCTTTCTTT.

The rearrangement uses TRBV29-1 and TRBJ2-7; tentative D call: TRBD1 (7 bases). Trimming left V 7 bases short and J 1 base short, with 14 bases between. Germline-derived CDR1 and CDR2 are SQVTM and ANQGSEA. The CDR3 totals 13 residues. CDR3 in DNA: TGCAGCGGGGGAGGACAGGATTCCTACGAGCAGTACTTC. Amino acids: CSGGGQDSYEQYF.

This clone has just one count. This chain connects TRBV5-4 to TRBJ2-1; 8 bases match TRBD2. J was trimmed by 12 bases and V by 2 bases; bases with no gene match: 13. Germline V gene lookup returns CDR1 SGHNT and CDR2 YYREEE (reference sequence). The CDR3 runs 15 residues. CDR3 sequence (DNA): TGTGCCAGCAGCTTACCCACAGGTACCGGGACTAGGCAGTTCTTC. Translation gives CASSLPTGTGTRQFF. The entire variable domain, with the rest obtained from reference TRBV5-4 and TRBJ2-1, is as follows: ETGVTQSPTHLIKTRGQQVTLRCSSQSGHNTVSWYQQALGQGPQFIFQYYREEENGRGNFPPRFSGLQFPNYSSELNVNALELDDSALYLCASSLPTGTGTRQFFGPGTRLTVL.

The chain uses TRBV5-5 and TRBJ1-6, with D uncertain. The CDR3 runs to 14 residues. The germline V and J ends were trimmed by 3 bases and 7 bases, with 11 bases remaining between them. From germline, CDR1 is SGHKS and CDR2 YYEKEE (reference sequence). The chain's CDR3 is CASSSPTRNSPLHF. The CDR3 DNA reads as TGTGCCAGCAGCTCCCCGACACGGAATTCACCCCTCCACTTT.

The gene calls are TRBV5-4 and TRBJ1-1; TRBD1 matches 7 bases. Germline CDR1 and CDR2: SGHNT and YYREEE (reference sequence). The junction had 8 bases not matched to a gene; V was cut back by 4 bases and J by 5 bases. This CDR3 is 14 amino acids long. CDR3: CASSAGGRSTEAFF. The CDR3 DNA follows: TGTGCCAGCAGCGCAGGGGGGAGATCTACTGAAGCTTTCTTT.

V usage is TRBV10-3 and J usage is TRBJ2-5; 9 positions agree with TRBD2. This CDR3 is built from 15 residues. The J segment lost 5 bases and the V segment lost 0 bases, leaving 4 bases of the junction unmatched. Germline V gene data show CDR1 as ENHRY and CDR2 as SYGVKD. The CDR3 sequence is CAISESSAGGETQYF. In DNA form, the CDR3 reads TGTGCCATCAGTGAGTCGTCCGCGGGAGGGGAGACCCAGTACTTC.

Written as DNA, the CDR3 is TGTGCCAGCAGCCAAAACAGGGGAACAGATACGCAGTATTTT. This gives the protein CASSQNRGTDTQYF. The J gene is TRBJ2-3, the V gene TRBV7-6; TRBD1 aligns across 7 bases. The CDR3 is 14 residues long. Germline lookup yields CDR1 SGHVS and CDR2 FNYEAQ. V shed 5 bases, J shed 3 bases, and the junction held 5 bases outside the gene matches.

CDR3 sequence (DNA): TGTGCCAGCAGCAAGGTGGACAGGGGGAACGGCTACACCTTC. Translation gives CASSKVDRGNGYTF. The rearrangement uses TRBV14 and TRBJ1-2, with 10 bases aligning to TRBD1. The germline V gene has CDR1 SGHDN and CDR2 FVKESK. The ends lost 5 bases at V and 8 bases at J; junction bases unmatched: 8. This CDR3 is built from 14 residues.

The chain couples TRBV28 to TRBJ2-7, with TRBD1 as a possible D gene (6 bases). Germline CDR1 reads MDHEN; CDR2 reads SYDVKM. Trimming took off 5 bases at V and 6 bases at J, with 14 bases between the two ends. The CDR3 is made up of 13 amino acids. The CDR3 sequence: CASSPLPGVEQYF. CDR3 bases: TGTGCCAGCAGTCCCCTCCCAGGGGTCGAGCAGTACTTC.